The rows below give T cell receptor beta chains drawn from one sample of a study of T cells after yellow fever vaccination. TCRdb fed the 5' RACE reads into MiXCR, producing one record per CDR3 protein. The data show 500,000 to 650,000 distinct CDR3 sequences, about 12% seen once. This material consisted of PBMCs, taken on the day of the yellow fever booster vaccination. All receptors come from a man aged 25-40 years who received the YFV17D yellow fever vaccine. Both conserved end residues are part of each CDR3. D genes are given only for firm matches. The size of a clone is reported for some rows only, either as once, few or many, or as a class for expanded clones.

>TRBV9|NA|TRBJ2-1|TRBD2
TGTGCCAGCAGCGTTACCGGGACTAGTTACTACAATGAGCAGTTCTTC
CASSVTGTSYYNEQFF
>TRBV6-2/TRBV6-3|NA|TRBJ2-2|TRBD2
TGTGCCAGCAGTTACCCCAATAGCGGGTTGAACACCGGGGAGCTGTTTTTT
CASSYPNSGLNTGELFF
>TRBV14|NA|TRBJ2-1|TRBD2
TGTGCCAGCAGCCTCGAGCGGCTAGCGGGAGGGAAGCAGTTCTTC
CASSLERLAGGKQFF
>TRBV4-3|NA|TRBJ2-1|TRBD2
TGCGCCAGCAGCCGACTAGCGCATGAGCAGTTCTTC
CASSRLAHEQFF
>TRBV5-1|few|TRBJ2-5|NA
TGCGCCAGCAGCTTGGTGACGGGATACCAAGAGACCCAGTACTTC
CASSLVTGYQETQYF
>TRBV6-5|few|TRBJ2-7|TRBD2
TGTGCCAGCAGTTACAGCAGCTCCGGGACTAGCACGTACGAGCAGTACTTC
CASSYSSSGTSTYEQYF
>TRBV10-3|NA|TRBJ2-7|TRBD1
TGTGCCACCGCAAGGCCCCCGGGACAGAATTCCTACGGGCAGTACTTC
CATARPPGQNSYGQYF
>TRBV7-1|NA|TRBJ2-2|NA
TGTGCCTGCAGCTCACGACTAACAGTGATGGGGGAGCTGTTTTTT
CACSSRLTVMGELFF
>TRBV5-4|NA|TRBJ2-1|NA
TGTGCCAGCAGCTTCAACACTGGAGCTGATGAGCAGTTCTTC
CASSFNTGADEQFF
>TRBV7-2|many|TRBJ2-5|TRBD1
TGTGCCAGCAGCATTCGACAGGGCGTAGCGGAGACCCAGTACTTC
CASSIRQGVAETQYF
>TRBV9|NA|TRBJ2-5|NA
TGTGCCAGCAGCGTAGCAGGACAGTTCTGGAGTGGAGAGACCCAGTACTTC
CASSVAGQFWSGETQYF
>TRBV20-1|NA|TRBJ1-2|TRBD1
TGCAGTGCTAGAGAAGGATGGGACAGCGCCTATGGCTACACCTTC
CSAREGWDSAYGYTF
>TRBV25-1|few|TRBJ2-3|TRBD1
TGTGCCAGCAGTGGAGGGGGCGCTGAGGACGGAACAGATACGCAGTATTTT
CASSGGGAEDGTDTQYF
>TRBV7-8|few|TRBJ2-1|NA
TGTGCCAGCAGCTTAGTTGGGTGGGCGCAGCCATACAATGAGCAGTTCTTC
CASSLVGWAQPYNEQFF
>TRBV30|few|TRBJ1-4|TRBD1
TGTGCCTGGAGTTTCACAGGGGTGTCTAATGAAAAACTGTTTTTT
CAWSFTGVSNEKLFF
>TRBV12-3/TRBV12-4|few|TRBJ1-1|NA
TGTGCCAGCGGGACGCGATACCAAACCGTAAACACTGAAGCTTTCTTT
CASGTRYQTVNTEAFF
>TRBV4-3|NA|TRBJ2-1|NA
TGCGCCAGCAGCCAATCCCTCCGGGCTAGCGATATATACAATGAGCAGTTCTTC
CASSQSLRASDIYNEQFF
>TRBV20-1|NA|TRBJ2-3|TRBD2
TGCAGTGCTGCAAGCGGGAGGGGGAACACAGATACGCAGTATTTT
CSAASGRGNTDTQYF
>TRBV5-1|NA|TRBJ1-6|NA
TGCGCCAGCAGCTTGGCGGTTGGGTCCCACGCGGCACCCCTCCACTTT
CASSLAVGSHAAPLHF
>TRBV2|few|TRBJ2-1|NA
TGTGCCAGCAGTGGAGGTAGCTTCAATGAGCAGTTCTTC
CASSGGSFNEQFF
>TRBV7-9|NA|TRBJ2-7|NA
TGTGCCAGCAGCTTAAGTGTCGGGAGTGACGAGCAGTACTTC
CASSLSVGSDEQYF
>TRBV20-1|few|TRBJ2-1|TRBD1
TGCAGTGCCAGGGGGACAGAGTCTTACAATGAGCAGTTCTTC
CSARGTESYNEQFF
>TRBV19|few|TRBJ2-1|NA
TGTGCCAGTAGGGGTACTAGCAACTACAATGAGCAGTTCTTC
CASRGTSNYNEQFF
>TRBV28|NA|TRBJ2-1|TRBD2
TGTGCCAGCAGCAACCGACTAGCGGGAGCTCCCGGGGGTGAGCAGTTCTTC
CASSNRLAGAPGGEQFF
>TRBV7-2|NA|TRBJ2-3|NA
TGTGCCAGCAGCTTAGCTGGGTCTACGCAGTATTTT
CASSLAGSTQYF
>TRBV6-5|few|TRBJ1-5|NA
TGTGCCAGCAGTTCACTATTTAGCAATCAGCCCCAGCATTTT
CASSSLFSNQPQHF
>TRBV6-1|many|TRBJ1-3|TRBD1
TGTGCCAGCAGGATGGGACAGGGGTCTCTCCTTGGAAACACCATATATTTT
CASRMGQGSLLGNTIYF
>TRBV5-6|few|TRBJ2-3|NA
TGTGCCAGCAGCTTGGCCGGGACACCAGACACAGATACGCAGTATTTT
CASSLAGTPDTDTQYF
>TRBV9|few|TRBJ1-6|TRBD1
TGTGCCAGCAGCGAAACAGGGGGTGATTCACCCCTCCACTTT
CASSETGGDSPLHF
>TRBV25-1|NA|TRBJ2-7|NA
TGTGCCAGCAGTGAATCGAGGGGTGCTCAGGGGCACCTCTCCTACGAGCAGTACTTC
CASSESRGAQGHLSYEQYF
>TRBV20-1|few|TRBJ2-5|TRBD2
TGCAGTTGTGGCCTAGCGGGACCAGAGACCCAGTACTTC
CSCGLAGPETQYF
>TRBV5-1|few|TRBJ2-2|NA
TGCGCCAGCAGCTTGTGGCAGGCAGGGAGCACCGGGGAGCTGTTTTTT
CASSLWQAGSTGELFF
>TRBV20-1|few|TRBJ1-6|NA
TGCAGTGCAACCGGGACGGCGGATTCACCCCTCCACTTT
CSATGTADSPLHF
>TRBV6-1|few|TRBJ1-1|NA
TGTGCCAGCAGTACATACCGGGGGAACACTGAAGCTTTCTTT
CASSTYRGNTEAFF
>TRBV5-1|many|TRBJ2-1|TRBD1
TGCGCCAGCAGCCCAGGGGGCGGTATGGACAATGAGCAGTTCTTC
CASSPGGGMDNEQFF
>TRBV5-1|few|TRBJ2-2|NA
TGCGCCAGCAGCTTCGGGTCCCGGGAGGAGCTGTTTTTT
CASSFGSREELFF
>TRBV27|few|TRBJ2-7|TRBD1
TGTGCCAGCAGTTTGGGGACCGGGACAGGAACGGGCGAGCAGTACTTC
CASSLGTGTGTGEQYF
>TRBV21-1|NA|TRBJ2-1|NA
TGTGCCAGCAGCAGCTATTTCCCCTACAATGAGCAGTTCTTC
CASSSYFPYNEQFF
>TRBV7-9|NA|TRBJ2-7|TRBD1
TGTGCCAGCAGCCAGGGACAGTTCAAGCAGTACTTC
CASSQGQFKQYF
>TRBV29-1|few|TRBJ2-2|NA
TGCAGCGTTGATCTGAGTTTAACCGGGGAGCTGTTTTTT
CSVDLSLTGELFF
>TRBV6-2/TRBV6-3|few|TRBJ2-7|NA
TGTGCCAGCGCCAACCCGCGCGGAGGGATGTACTTC
CASANPRGGMYF
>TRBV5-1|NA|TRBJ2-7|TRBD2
TGCGCCAGCAGCTTGGCCTTCGGACTAGCGGGAGAGATTGGCGAGCAGTACTTC
CASSLAFGLAGEIGEQYF
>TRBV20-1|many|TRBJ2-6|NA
TGCAGTGCTAGGGAGGGATCCGGGGCCAACGTCCTGACTTTC
CSAREGSGANVLTF